The subject of this entry is one T cell receptor beta chain. The antigen it binds to is not known. Base qualities are not recorded, but no much larger clone differs from it by a single base. This entry belongs to a study of T cell repertoires in ileal Crohn's disease (dated by TCRdb to between 2018 and 2021). For context, the study as a whole: The median duration of disease was approximately eight years, and at the time of surgery 35% of patients were active smokers. M0 samples consisted of biopsies taken from the inflamed part of the ileum in the surgical resection specimen. A total of about 170 mucosal samples from 57 patients were sequenced, with samples obtained at several locations on the surgical specimen and at postoperative endoscopy. A Rutgeerts score above i0 was used to define endoscopic postoperative recurrence. About 500 nanograms of biopsy DNA per sample were submitted for commercial TCRB immunosequencing. TCR repertoire analysis was done in fewer than 75 Crohn's disease patients from a prospective multicentre cohort. Surgery was performed for a complication in all patients, with stricturing disease in approximately 60% and penetrating disease in roughly 40%. About half of the patients received postoperative therapy: about a dozen received thiopurines and roughly 19 received anti-TNF agents. The study ran alongside a multicentre cohort designed to identify predictors of early endoscopic recurrence after ileocolonic resection.

Points the paper makes about the study in general: A significantly higher proportion of clonal expansions was observed in active smokers at surgery than in non-smokers (25.9% vs 17.9%, p=0.02). Mucosal CD4 and CD8 T cells were sorted and sequenced only in a subgroup of patients, whose size was not stated. More high-frequency clones were carried by sorted CD8 T cells than by CD4 T cells, suggesting that mucosal expansions were mainly CD8. Endoscopic recurrence was linked to a higher percentage of high-frequency clones at surgery, and recurrence occurred in every patient whose clonality exceeded 26.8% (18/57).

Receptors were amplified or captured by the immunoSEQ multiplex PCR assay. CDR3 regions were amplified from genomic DNA by Adaptive Biotechnology using a two-step, amplification bias-controlled multiplex PCR. The first PCR used primers for every V and J gene segment; the second PCR added barcodes and Illumina adapters. CDR3 libraries were sequenced using an Illumina instrument. In the source study's methods: The analysis used both the pipelines supplied by the vendor and custom analysis of the raw data in R/Bioconductor with R version 3.3.0. Clonality, which ranges from 0 to 1, was calculated as the inverse of the normalised Shannon entropy across all productive clones. High-frequency clones were defined as the repertoire share of the top 100 clones, retaining only clones passing a 95% confidence test. Repertoire diversity was measured with the Simpson index, and overlap between samples was measured with the Morisita-Horn index. The clones in this table, taken by TCRdb from immuneACCESS, are in-frame only. Not every clone is retained; where verified, under half of the shortfall comes from an unresolved V gene, and the cause of the rest is unknown. Clone size and V and J calls were adopted from that table, with D and trimming inferred from the DNA. The sample includes 5,400 or so clones, with roughly 82% observed a single time. The ten largest account for more than 20% of the sample.

The intended sense of this specimen's time point label: inflamed ileum from the surgical specimen. To be eligible, patients had to be adults with ileal or ileocolonic Crohn's disease and an indication for ileocolonic resection. Before DNA extraction, whole ileal mucosal biopsies were kept frozen at -80 degrees C. Genomic DNA was isolated from frozen whole biopsies using a TRizol-based method, and the DNA was quantified with a NanoDrop 2000 spectrophotometer. Sequences were obtained from ileal tissue. This TCR was sampled from an adult with Crohn's disease.

DNA sequence: TGTGCCACCAGCGGAGGGGCCACCCTATATGGCTACACCTTC. Protein translation: CATSGGATLYGYTF. The chain is made from TRBV15 and TRBJ1-2; a weak D assignment points to TRBD1 (5 bases agree). For CDR1 and CDR2, the germline V gene (reference sequence) lists LNHNV and YYDKDF. The V end loses 5 bases and the J end loses 5 bases, and a stretch of 15 bases separates them. The CDR3 starts with the cysteine, ends with the phenylalanine, and has 14 residues. The retained sequence is limited to the CDR3, 42 bases, with the frame set at the first base.